Following are 27 T cell receptor beta chains from one sample sequenced in a study of T cell repertoires in cytomegalovirus infection. Via MiXCR, TCRdb re-called the reads, giving one row per CDR3 protein. The data show some 920,000 distinct CDR3 sequences, approximately 32% seen once. These TCRs' antigens remain unknown. This specimen was cultured CD8+ T cells from PBMCs, taken from culture after CMV antigen stimulation. These receptors were taken from a human donor in good health (CMV status not recorded). Some clones in this sample may be carry-over from other donors' samples.

V gene TRBV4-2 combines with J gene TRBJ2-3; tentative D call: TRBD2 (7 bases). The V gene lost 0 bases and the J gene lost 3 bases, with 16 bases spanning the gap. Looked up from germline, CDR1 is LGHNA and CDR2 is YNFKEQ. The CDR3 spans 17 residues. CDR3 protein: CASSQDWGGLRTDTQYF. The CDR3 DNA follows: TGTGCCAGCAGCCAAGATTGGGGGGGCTTAAGGACAGATACGCAGTATTTT.

On this clonotype: An end of the junction does not agree with germline; a read error may underlie this. This chain joins TRBV7-3 and TRBJ2-5, with 11 bases fitting TRBD2. Germline lookup yields CDR1 SGHTA and CDR2 FQGTGA. CDR3 length: 15 amino acids. CDR3 bases: TGTACCAGCAGCGGACTTGGACTAGCGGGCGAGACCCAGTACTTC. Protein: CTSSGLGLAGETQYF.

This clonotype was counted a few times. The chain combines TRBV12-3 or TRBV12-4 with TRBJ1-5, with no clear D. The CDR3 covers 13 residues. Trimming cost V 6 bases and J 7 bases, with 13 bases left between them. CDR3 region: CASRDNSRQPQHF. The CDR3 DNA reads as TGTGCCAGCAGGGATAACAGTCGGCAGCCCCAGCATTTT.

The chain has TRBV13 and TRBJ1-1; 7 nucleotides agree with TRBD1. The CDR3 consists of 13 residues. J gave up 9 bases and V 0 bases, and 4 bases lay outside the gene matches. Germline V CDR1 and CDR2: PRHDT, FYEKMQ (reference sequence). The CDR3 sequence: CASSLGTTGQAFF. CDR3 sequence (DNA): TGTGCCAGCAGCTTAGGAACGACAGGGCAAGCTTTCTTT.

This clonotype was observed many times. The chain recombines TRBV7-6 with TRBJ1-5, with D possibly matching TRBD1 (6 bases). The CDR3 runs to 16 residues. Trimming removed 0 bases from V and 1 base from J, with 10 bases in between. From germline, CDR1 is SGHVS and CDR2 FNYEAQ. CDR3 region: CASSLAQGGSNQPQHF. Here the CDR3 DNA reads TGTGCCAGCAGCTTAGCACAGGGAGGGAGCAATCAGCCCCAGCATTTT. Full variable domain (missing parts from reference TRBV7-6 and TRBJ1-5): GAGVSQSPRYKVTKRGQDVALRCDPISGHVSLYWYRQALGQGPEFLTYFNYEAQQDKSGLPNDRFSAERPEGSISTLTIQRTEQRDSAMYRCASSLAQGGSNQPQHFGDGTRLSIL.

The rearrangement uses TRBV18 and TRBJ2-1, with D unresolved. V dropped 3 bases and J dropped 3 bases, with 9 bases sitting between them. The germline CDR1 and CDR2 sequences are KGHSH and LQKENI. This CDR3 has 14 residues. CDR3 bases: TGTGCCAGCTCACCGGTTGATAGCTACAATGAGCAGTTCTTC. The encoded protein is CASSPVDSYNEQFF.

This clonotype was seen a handful of times. This chain links TRBV11-2 with TRBJ2-1; TRBD1 might be the D (5 bases). Germline CDR1 and CDR2: SGHAT and FQNNGV. The V and J ends lost 5 bases and 3 bases respectively, with 14 bases between them. The CDR3 length is 15 residues. DNA for the CDR3: TGTGCCAGCAGCCCCCGTACAGGCATCTACAATGAGCAGTTCTTC. Translated: CASSPRTGIYNEQFF. The full variable domain, in which reference TRBV11-2 and TRBJ2-1 provide the parts outside the CDR3, is EAGVAQSPRYKIIEKRQSVAFWCNPISGHATLYWYQQILGQGPKLLIQFQNNGVVDDSQLPKDRFSAERLKGVDSTLKIQPAKLEDSAVYLCASSPRTGIYNEQFFGPGTRLTVL.

This chain connects TRBV11-2 to TRBJ1-4, with a possible D match to TRBD1 (6 bases). The CDR3 loop spans 15 amino acids. V was trimmed by 0 bases and J by 8 bases, leaving 13 bases between them. Per germline, CDR1 SGHAT and CDR2 FQNNGV. CDR3 bases: TGTGCCAGCAGCTTAGAACCTACAGGGAAGGAAAAACTGTTTTTT. This sequence encodes CASSLEPTGKEKLFF. The entire variable domain, with the rest obtained from reference TRBV11-2 and TRBJ1-4, is as follows: EAGVAQSPRYKIIEKRQSVAFWCNPISGHATLYWYQQILGQGPKLLIQFQNNGVVDDSQLPKDRFSAERLKGVDSTLKIQPAKLEDSAVYLCASSLEPTGKEKLFFGSGTQLSVL.

The CDR3 is CASSQEGPAPYGYTF. The CDR3 coding sequence is TGTGCCAGCAGCCAAGAGGGACCGGCCCCCTATGGCTACACCTTC. The chain links TRBV14 to TRBJ1-2, with TRBD1 as a possible D gene (5 bases). Trimming removed 0 bases at V and 4 bases at J, with 12 bases between. The CDR3 is 15 residues long. The V gene's germline CDR1 is SGHDN and CDR2 FVKESK. The whole variable domain, remainder taken from reference TRBV14 and TRBJ1-2, is EAGVTQFPSHSVIEKGQTVTLRCDPISGHDNLYWYRRVMGKEIKFLLHFVKESKQDESGMPNNRFLAERTGGTYSTLKVQPAELEDSGVYFCASSQEGPAPYGYTFGSGTRLTVV.

This clonotype was seen at least ten times. Relative to the germline gene, one junction end is altered; a read error may explain this. J is TRBJ2-3 and V is TRBV12-3 or TRBV12-4; D is perhaps TRBD2 (7 bases). CDR3 length equals 15 residues. CDR3 protein: CASSLVRGGTDTQYF. The CDR3 DNA sequence: TGTGCCAGCAGCTTAGTGAGGGGGGGGACAGATACGCAGTATTTT.

The gene calls are TRBV9 and TRBJ2-3; 9 bases line up with TRBD2. The germline gives CDR1 SGDLS, CDR2 YYNGEE. The CDR3 runs to 16 residues. The V and J ends lost 7 bases and 3 bases, in that order; junction bases with no gene match: 12. CDR3 nucleotides: TGTGCCAGCCAACGGGGTATGAGCGGGGGGACAGATACGCAGTATTTT. Protein sequence: CASQRGMSGGTDTQYF.

The table lists this clonotype with a few counts. The chain carries TRBV6-5 and TRBJ2-5; the D gene is possibly TRBD1 (5 bases). CDR3 size: 14 residues. V was pared by 2 bases and J by 0 bases, with 7 bases between. Germline V CDR1 and CDR2: MNHEY, SVGAGI. The CDR3 sequence is CASSYGQNQETQYF. The DNA for the CDR3 is TGTGCCAGCAGTTACGGACAAAACCAAGAGACCCAGTACTTC.

The sample holds many counts of this clonotype. The CDR3 DNA follows: TGTGCCAGCAGCTTGGGCGGGACGCGCAGCGGGCAGTTCTTC. Its translation is CASSLGGTRSGQFF. The rearrangement links TRBV7-6 to TRBJ2-1; possibly TRBD2 for D (6 bases). Trimming cost V 3 bases and J 12 bases, with 18 bases left between them. The CDR3 totals 14 residues. Per germline, CDR1 SGHVS and CDR2 FNYEAQ.

The chain carries TRBV19 and TRBJ1-1; possible D gene TRBD1, 6 bases. Germline CDR1 and CDR2: LNHDA and SQIVND (reference sequence). The germline V and J ends were trimmed by 8 bases and 5 bases, with 12 bases remaining between them. CDR3 size: 12 residues. CDR3 bases: TGTGCCAGTCACGGAGGGGGGACTGAAGCTTTCTTT. This translates into CASHGGGTEAFF. The full variable domain, rest sourced from reference TRBV19 and TRBJ1-1, is DGGITQSPKYLFRKEGQNVTLSCEQNLNHDAMYWYRQDPGQGLRLIYYSQIVNDFQKGDIAEGYSVSREKKESFPLTVTSAQKNPTAFYLCASHGGGTEAFFGQGTRLTVV.

J is TRBJ1-1 and V is TRBV14; D not resolved. V lost 3 bases, J lost 8 bases, and 13 bases lay in between. The CDR3 totals 13 residues. The germline gives CDR1 SGHDN, CDR2 FVKESK. The CDR3 nucleotides are TGTGCCAGCAGCCACTCGTGGGAGGTAGAAGCTTTCTTT. Residues: CASSHSWEVEAFF.

This clonotype was found many times. The chain combines TRBV6-2 or TRBV6-3 with TRBJ2-5; TRBD1 is a possible D gene (6 bases). Germline CDR1 is MNHEY and CDR2 is SVGEGT. This CDR3 has 15 amino acids. Trimming removed 2 bases at V and 5 bases at J, with 15 bases between. The CDR3 loop reads CASSYTRRGKETQYF. Written as DNA, the CDR3 is TGTGCCAGCAGTTACACTCGAAGGGGGAAGGAGACCCAGTACTTC.

This chain links TRBV6-2 or TRBV6-3 with TRBJ2-5; 9 bases map to TRBD2. CDR1 MNHEY and CDR2 SVGEGT come from the germline V gene. CDR3 length: 16 amino acids. The V gene end was trimmed by 5 bases and the J gene end by 7 bases; junction bases not matched to a gene: 14. CDR3 amino acids: CASSRASGADLWTQYF. CDR3 bases: TGTGCCAGCAGTCGGGCTAGCGGGGCCGACTTATGGACCCAGTACTTC.

This clonotype was observed many times. This chain connects TRBV7-6 to TRBJ2-5; 11 bases are shared with TRBD2. J gave up 5 bases and V 5 bases, and 13 bases lay outside the gene matches. Germline V gives CDR1 SGHVS, CDR2 FNYEAQ. The CDR3 is 17 amino acids. The CDR3 region has the DNA TGTGCCAGCAGCGGTCTAGCGGGGGGTCCCACACAGGAGACCCAGTACTTC. It encodes CASSGLAGGPTQETQYF.

This clonotype was counted ten times or more. V is TRBV7-8 and J is TRBJ2-1, with D maybe TRBD2 (6 bases). The V gene's germline CDR1 is SGHVS and CDR2 FQNEAQ. V was trimmed by 4 bases and J by 8 bases, leaving 12 bases between them. The CDR3 covers 13 residues. The CDR3 loop reads CASSSDGEDEQFF. As DNA, the CDR3 is TGTGCCAGCAGCTCAGATGGGGAGGATGAGCAGTTCTTC.

The V call is TRBV5-4, the J call TRBJ1-6; D gene ambiguous. CDR1 SGHNT and CDR2 YYREEE come from the germline V gene (reference sequence). This CDR3 has 17 amino acids. V lost 0 bases to trimming and J lost 0 bases, with 10 bases between them. CDR3 residues: CASSLESSSSYNSPLHF. The CDR3 bases are TGTGCCAGCAGCTTGGAAAGTTCTTCCTCCTATAATTCACCCCTCCACTTT. The variable domain in full, completed from reference TRBV5-4 and TRBJ1-6, reads ETGVTQSPTHLIKTRGQQVTLRCSSQSGHNTVSWYQQALGQGPQFIFQYYREEENGRGNFPPRFSGLQFPNYSSELNVNALELDDSALYLCASSLESSSSYNSPLHFGNGTRLTVT.

The rearrangement links TRBV20-1 to TRBJ1-5; TRBD1 is a possible D gene (6 bases). This CDR3 has 15 amino acids. Germline-derived CDR1 and CDR2 are DFQATT and SNEGSKA (reference sequence). The V gene lost 1 base and the J gene lost 3 bases, with 13 bases spanning the gap. The CDR3 DNA reads as TGCAGTGCTAGAGTCGGCAGGGGTTCCAATCAGCCCCAGCATTTT. Its translation: CSARVGRGSNQPQHF.

The gene calls are TRBV6-1 and TRBJ2-3; 8 bases fit TRBD1. Germline V lookup: CDR1 MNHNS, CDR2 SASEGT. The CDR3 is 15 amino acids. Germline trimming cut 5 bases from V and 4 bases from J; bases unmatched to any gene: 8. CDR3 sequence (DNA): TGTGCCAGCAGTCCTACAGGGGGGCACGCAGATACGCAGTATTTT. Protein: CASSPTGGHADTQYF.

The chain recombines TRBV6-6 with TRBJ2-7; 7 bases are shared with TRBD1. The CDR3 loop spans 11 amino acids. J gave up 5 bases and V 8 bases, and 3 bases lay outside the gene matches. CDR1 MNHNY and CDR2 SVGAGI come from the germline V gene (reference sequence). As DNA, the CDR3 is TGTGCCAGCGGTCAGGGGGACGAGCAGTACGTC. It specifies CASGQGDEQYV.

This clonotype has a handful of counts. This chain joins TRBV10-3 and TRBJ1-1; perhaps TRBD1 as D (6 bases). Per germline, CDR1 ENHRY and CDR2 SYGVKD. Trimming removed 6 bases from V and 4 bases from J, with 15 bases in between. CDR3 length equals 14 residues. The CDR3 sequence is CAISLGGGGTEAFF. Written as DNA, the CDR3 is TGTGCCATCAGCCTCGGGGGAGGGGGCACTGAAGCTTTCTTT.

The sample holds a few counts of this clonotype. The chain joins TRBV27 to TRBJ2-1, with 12 bases fitting TRBD2. Germline V lookup: CDR1 MNHEY, CDR2 SMNVEV (reference sequence). The CDR3 has 17 residues. The J segment lost 4 bases and the V segment lost 1 base, leaving 5 bases of the junction unmatched. Written as DNA, the CDR3 is TGTGCCAGCAGTTTATATCCCGGACTAGCGGGGTACAATGAGCAGTTCTTC. Its translation: CASSLYPGLAGYNEQFF.

The rearrangement uses TRBV10-3 and TRBJ2-1; 12 bases agree with TRBD2. This CDR3 comprises 16 residues. The V and J ends lost 3 bases and 6 bases, in that order; junction bases with no gene match: 6. The V gene's germline CDR1 is ENHRY and CDR2 SYGVKD. The chain's CDR3 is CAISEALAGGLNEQFF. The CDR3 nucleotides read TGTGCCATCAGTGAAGCTCTAGCGGGGGGGCTCAATGAGCAGTTCTTC.

Comments on this clonotype: A much larger clone is a single base away; this may be a read error. This sequence joins TRBV7-2 and TRBJ2-7; 12 bases fit TRBD2. The V gene's germline CDR1 is SGHTA and CDR2 FQGNSA. V was pared by 1 base and J by 4 bases, with 11 bases of the junction left unmatched. The CDR3 is 18 residues long. CDR3 amino acids: CASSLVFLQTSGGYEQYV. The CDR3 nucleotides read TGTGCCAGCAGCTTAGTCTTTTTGCAAACTAGCGGGGGGTACGAGCAGTACGTC.